These 28 T cell receptor beta chains originate from one sample sequenced in a study of identical twins. MiXCR was run by TCRdb on the 5' RACE reads, yielding one entry per CDR3 protein. The data contain hundreds of thousands of distinct CDR3 sequences, under 9% of them singletons. This same sample was also taken into another study, of yellow fever vaccine responses in identical twins.

Sequenced: PBMCs. These receptors were obtained from a young woman in good health.

The rearrangement joins TRBV20-1 to TRBJ2-1, with 9 bases lining up with TRBD2. With 6 bases clipped from V and 1 base from J, the junction kept 16 bases outside the gene matches. The CDR3 is made up of 18 amino acids. From germline, CDR1 is DFQATT and CDR2 SNEGSKA (reference sequence). Here the CDR3 reads CSAISGGGGAFSYNEQFF. DNA for the CDR3: TGCAGTGCCATAAGTGGTGGCGGGGGGGCGTTTTCCTACAATGAGCAGTTCTTC.

The chain joins TRBV29-1 to TRBJ2-1; the D gene is possibly TRBD1 (6 bases). Per the germline V gene, CDR1 is SQVTM and CDR2 is ANQGSEA. Trimming took 3 bases from V and 6 from J, leaving 12 bases between them. The CDR3 runs to 13 residues. The CDR3: CSVDEDSPNEQFF. DNA for the CDR3: TGCAGCGTTGACGAGGACAGTCCCAATGAGCAGTTCTTC.

The chain is built from TRBV4-3 and TRBJ2-2; 9 positions agree with TRBD2. The CDR3 runs to 18 residues. CDR1 and CDR2 (germline): LGHNA, YSLEER. The J segment lost 1 base and the V segment lost 0 bases, leaving 6 bases of the junction unmatched. Here the CDR3 reads CASSQDWSSGRNTGELFF. In DNA, the CDR3 is TGCGCCAGCAGCCAAGATTGGAGTAGCGGGAGGAACACCGGGGAGCTGTTTTTT.

Ten or more counts support this clonotype. The V and J genes are TRBV7-2 and TRBJ2-3; possibly TRBD1 for D (5 bases). The CDR3 covers 14 residues. Trimming removed 5 bases from V and 1 base from J, with 10 bases in between. Germline V gives CDR1 SGHTA, CDR2 FQGNSA. CDR3 region: CASSRGSGTDTQYF. DNA of the CDR3: TGTGCCAGCAGCAGGGGTTCGGGCACAGATACGCAGTATTTT. The variable domain in full, completed from reference TRBV7-2 and TRBJ2-3, reads GAGVSQSPSNKVTEKGKDVELRCDPISGHTALYWYRQSLGQGLEFLIYFQGNSAPDKSGLPSDRFSAERTGGSVSTLTIQRTQQEDSAVYLCASSRGSGTDTQYFGPGTRLTVL.

This clonotype was seen a few times. The V and J genes are TRBV2 and TRBJ2-1; D unclear. Germline values: CDR1 SNHLY, CDR2 FYNNEI. The CDR3 spans 14 residues. The V and J ends lost 2 bases and 3 bases respectively, with 8 bases between them. The CDR3, as DNA: TGTGCCAGCAGTGAAATTGCTTTCTACAATGAGCAGTTCTTC. It codes for CASSEIAFYNEQFF.

The rearrangement joins TRBV24-1 to TRBJ1-1; a weak D match, TRBD1 (6 bases). The CDR3 has 14 residues. CDR1 is KGHDR, CDR2 SFDVKD, per germline. V lost 3 bases and J lost 8, with 15 bases in between. DNA of the CDR3: TGTGCCACCAGTGATCCGGGACACGGGACCGAAGCTTTCTTT. Translating it yields CATSDPGHGTEAFF.

This clonotype was seen repeatedly, ten times or more. This chain links TRBV12-3 or TRBV12-4 with TRBJ2-1; 10 bases map to TRBD1. The length of the CDR3 is 15 residues. The V segment lost 7 bases and the J segment 6 bases; nucleotides outside the gene matches: 9. The CDR3 DNA reads TGTGCCAGCACCCCCGGGTGGACAGGGGGCAATGAGCAGTTCTTC. It specifies CASTPGWTGGNEQFF.

This clonotype has only one observation. DNA for the CDR3: TGCAGTGCTGGCCTTCGGGGCGGGAGAGGGGTCGATGAGCAGTTCTTC. Translation: CSAGLRGGRGVDEQFF. The chain recombines TRBV20-1 with TRBJ2-1; TRBD2 matches at 7 bases. J was trimmed by 8 bases and V by 5 bases; bases with no gene match: 18. In germline, CDR1 is DFQATT, CDR2 SNEGSKA (reference sequence). The CDR3 is 16 residues long.

V gene TRBV7-9 combines with J gene TRBJ2-3, with TRBD2 matching over 7 bases. The ends lost 3 bases at V and 5 bases at J; junction bases unmatched: 8. The CDR3 runs to 15 residues. Germline V CDR1 and CDR2: SEHNR, FQNEAQ (reference sequence). The CDR3 protein is CASSFGGSGGDTQYF. Written as DNA, the CDR3 is TGTGCCAGCAGCTTCGGGGGGTCCGGTGGAGATACGCAGTATTTT.

This clonotype was found many times. V and J are TRBV28 and TRBJ2-2; D uncertain. This CDR3 region has 14 residues. V lost 6 bases, J lost 1 base, and 9 bases lay in between. CDR1 and CDR2 from the germline V gene are MDHEN and SYDVKM. In DNA form, the CDR3 reads TGTGCCAGCAGCTTGTTCGGGAACACCGGGGAGCTGTTTTTT. Encoded protein: CASSLFGNTGELFF. Using reference TRBV28 and TRBJ2-2 for the parts outside the CDR3, the full variable domain is DVKVTQSSRYLVKRTGEKVFLECVQDMDHENMFWYRQDPGLGLRLIYFSYDVKMKEKGDIPEGYSVSREKKERFSLILESASTNQTSMYLCASSLFGNTGELFFGEGSRLTVL.

Many counts were recorded for this clonotype. The rearrangement uses TRBV11-3 and TRBJ1-3; TRBD1 is a possible D gene (6 bases). V was clipped by 3 bases and J by 2 bases, with 11 bases between them. Germline CDR1 is SGHNT and CDR2 is YENEEA. This CDR3 comprises 15 residues. The CDR3 protein is CASSFTGIAGNTIYF. The DNA of the CDR3 is TGTGCCAGCAGCTTTACAGGGATCGCTGGAAACACCATATATTTT.

This clonotype was picked up a small number of times. The chain carries TRBV7-2 and TRBJ2-5, with D possibly matching TRBD2 (7 bases). Trimming stripped 5 bases from V and 5 bases from J, with 15 bases between. There are 14 residues in the CDR3. Germline CDR1 reads SGHTA; CDR2 reads FQGNSA. The CDR3 bases are TGTGCCAGCAGCATTGGGGGGGGGCATGAGACCCAGTACTTC. This translates into CASSIGGGHETQYF.

The V and J genes are TRBV14 and TRBJ2-1; D is undetermined. This CDR3 comprises 16 residues. In germline, CDR1 is SGHDN, CDR2 FVKESK. Trimming pared 1 base from V and 2 bases from J, leaving 12 bases between. The CDR3 nucleotides read TGTGCCAGCAGCCAAGTGGCTGAGCTTCCCTACAATGAGCAGTTCTTC. The encoded protein is CASSQVAELPYNEQFF.

There are many counts of this clonotype. V is TRBV5-1 and J is TRBJ2-7, with TRBD2 matching 7 bases. V dropped 5 bases and J dropped 3; count of bases not matched to a gene: 8. The CDR3 totals 14 residues. CDR1 and CDR2 from the germline V gene are SGHRS and YFSETQ. The CDR3 nucleotides are TGCGCCAGCAGTACCGGGACTATCCTCTACGAGCAGTACTTC. This encodes CASSTGTILYEQYF.

This clonotype has a count of ten or more. The chain's CDR3 is CASSYSPAVGNYGYTF. The CDR3 DNA reads TGTGCCAGCAGTTACTCCCCCGCTGTGGGGAACTATGGCTACACCTTC. J is TRBJ1-2 and V is TRBV6-5; no definite D call. This CDR3 is 16 amino acids long. CDR1 is MNHEY, CDR2 SVGAGI, per germline. V was cut by 0 bases and J by 2 bases, with 13 bases left in between.

This clonotype has at least ten counts. The chain joins TRBV29-1 to TRBJ2-4, with 7 nucleotides matching TRBD1. Germline V gene data show CDR1 as SQVTM and CDR2 as ANQGSEA. After removal of 5 bases from V and 0 bases from J, the junction contained 16 bases not matched to a gene. This CDR3 is 18 amino acids long. The CDR3 region has the DNA TGCAGCGTTACCCCCGGGACAGATACAGTAAAAGCCAAAAACATTCAGTACTTC. Its translation: CSVTPGTDTVKAKNIQYF.

This clonotype occurred a few times. The chain combines TRBV10-3 with TRBJ2-1; D ambiguous. Germline lookup yields CDR1 ENHRY and CDR2 SYGVKD. The V end was cut by 3 bases, the J end by 4 bases, with 4 bases between. The CDR3 length is 12 residues. The CDR3 sequence: CAISDSYNEQFF. The CDR3 DNA sequence: TGTGCCATCAGTGACAGTTACAATGAGCAGTTCTTC.

The chain's CDR3 is CSAKGLAGVIDSYEQYF. As DNA, the CDR3 is TGCAGTGCTAAAGGACTAGCGGGAGTCATCGACTCCTACGAGCAGTACTTC. The genes are TRBV20-1 and TRBJ2-7; 13 bases match TRBD2. Germline V CDR1 and CDR2: DFQATT, SNEGSKA (reference sequence). The CDR3 sequence is 17 residues long. Trimming removed 4 bases from V and 0 bases from J; junction bases left unmatched: 9.

The table lists this clonotype with a few counts. The chain uses TRBV20-1 and TRBJ2-1; D is unclear. V was clipped by 1 base and J by 2 bases, with 9 bases between them. This CDR3 comprises 14 residues. CDR1 and CDR2 (germline): DFQATT, SNEGSKA (reference sequence). The CDR3: CSARVVPTYNEQFF. The CDR3 nucleotides are TGCAGTGCTAGAGTTGTCCCTACCTACAATGAGCAGTTCTTC.

The V call is TRBV27, the J call TRBJ2-3; unclear D gene. This CDR3 comprises 14 residues. Germline V gene data show CDR1 as MNHEY and CDR2 as SMNVEV (reference sequence). Deletions cut 1 base from V and 3 bases from J, with 8 bases between. The CDR3: CASSLWAETDTQYF. The CDR3 coding sequence is TGTGCCAGCAGTTTATGGGCAGAGACAGATACGCAGTATTTT.

V and J are TRBV15 and TRBJ2-3; TRBD2 matches 8 bases. The V and J ends lost 5 bases and 4 bases, in that order; junction bases with no gene match: 8. CDR3 size: 15 residues. Per germline, CDR1 LNHNV and CDR2 YYDKDF (reference sequence). The CDR3 DNA is TGTGCCACCAGCCCCGGGACTAGTAGTTCAGATACGCAGTATTTT. Translating gives CATSPGTSSSDTQYF.

J is TRBJ2-2 and V is TRBV7-2; the match to TRBD1 covers 7 bases. The V gene end was trimmed by 3 bases and the J gene end by 6 bases; junction bases not matched to a gene: 1. In germline, CDR1 is SGHTA, CDR2 FQGNSA. The CDR3 is 13 residues long. The CDR3 reads CASSLGQPGELFF. CDR3 DNA sequence: TGTGCCAGCAGCTTGGGACAGCCCGGGGAGCTGTTTTTT.

This clonotype turned up a few times. The chain couples TRBV20-1 to TRBJ2-2, with TRBD1 matching 7 bases. The V and J ends lost 6 bases and 5 bases, in that order; junction bases with no gene match: 6. The CDR3 runs 13 residues. Germline V gene lookup returns CDR1 DFQATT and CDR2 SNEGSKA (reference sequence). CDR3 nucleotides: TGCAGTGCGAGGGACAGTAGTACCGGGGAGCTGTTTTTT. Translated, it gives CSARDSSTGELFF.

This sequence joins TRBV20-1 and TRBJ2-7; 9 bases are shared with TRBD1. V dropped 5 bases and J dropped 6; count of bases not matched to a gene: 11. CDR1 is DFQATT and CDR2 is SNEGSKA in the germline V gene (reference sequence). CDR3 length equals 14 residues. CDR3 loop: CSAENRDRVFEQYF. DNA for the CDR3: TGCAGTGCTGAGAACCGGGACAGGGTTTTCGAGCAGTACTTC.

This clonotype was counted a few times. This chain joins TRBV29-1 and TRBJ1-3, with TRBD1 as a possible D gene (6 bases). Trimming took 5 bases from V and 7 from J, leaving 15 bases between them. The CDR3 has 13 residues. Germline assignment: CDR1 SQVTM and CDR2 ANQGSEA. The CDR3, as DNA: TGCAGCGTTTCTATGGACAGCGGTAACACCATATATTTT. It codes for CSVSMDSGNTIYF.

This clonotype was recorded a few times. The genes are TRBV10-1 and TRBJ2-3; D is uncertain. The CDR3 runs to 12 residues. V gave up 6 bases and J gave up 5 bases, with 9 bases separating them. Per the germline V gene, CDR1 is WNHNN and CDR2 is SYGVQD (reference sequence). CDR3 protein: CASSPSRDTQYF. The CDR3 nucleotides read TGCGCCAGCAGCCCCTCTAGAGATACGCAGTATTTT.

This clonotype has ten or more counts. V usage is TRBV10-3 and J usage is TRBJ1-4; D gene ambiguous. With 8 bases removed from V and 5 bases from J, the gap between germline ends came to 9 bases. The CDR3 covers 12 residues. Germline lookup yields CDR1 ENHRY and CDR2 SYGVKD. CDR3 DNA sequence: TGTGCCATCCAGGACGGGAATGAAAAACTGTTTTTT. Protein sequence: CAIQDGNEKLFF.

This sequence joins TRBV6-1 and TRBJ2-7, with D perhaps given as TRBD1 or TRBD2 (5 bases each). Germline V CDR1 and CDR2: MNHNS, SASEGT. Trimming stripped 3 bases from V and 4 bases from J, with 10 bases between. The CDR3 is made up of 13 amino acids. CDR3 region: CASSDGGGYEQYF. DNA for the CDR3: TGTGCCAGCAGTGATGGGGGTGGGTACGAGCAGTACTTC.